Here is one T cell receptor beta chain with its context. This specimen comes from a study of T cell changes during pregnancy in multiple sclerosis. Here immunoSEQ multiplex PCR was the method, and the copy in TCRdb shows in-frame clones only, minus some. The sample records some 52,000 clones, over 80% being singletons. Deletions cut 6 bases from V and 5 bases from J, with 20 bases between. There are 16 residues in the CDR3. CDR1 is KGHSH and CDR2 is LQKENI in the germline V gene. The clonotype originates from a female donor with multiple sclerosis, enrolled in a pregnancy study. This chain joins TRBV18 and TRBJ2-1; possibly TRBD2 for D (5 bases). This material consisted of CD4+ T cells from peripheral blood mononuclear cells, taken in the third trimester of pregnancy. This CDR3 reads CASSRVEKRTNNEQFF. The CDR3 DNA reads as TGTGCCAGCTCCCGCGTTGAAAAGCGGACGAACAATGAGCAGTTCTTC.